The rows below give T cell receptor beta chains drawn from one sample of a study of cytomegalovirus exposure and HLA in healthy donors. Repertoires were generated with immunoSEQ multiplex PCR, while TCRdb's copy carries only in-frame clones and drops some. The profile covers 90,000 to 150,000 clones, with approximately 80% appearing a single time and roughly 4% taken by the ten largest. The source material was PBMCs. These receptors were collected from a human donor in good health. Each CDR3 is given with its conserved first and last residue. Fields, in order: J gene, clone size, D gene, CDR3 length, V gene, CDR3 DNA, CDR3 protein. D genes are given only for firm matches. Some rows mark clone size as missing; the rest say once, few, many or name a class of expanded clone.

>TRBJ2-7|NA|NA|11|TRBV6-1
TGTGCCTCCGAGTCCCCATACGAGCAGTACTTC
CASESPYEQYF
>TRBJ2-6|NA|TRBD1|18|TRBV28
TGTGCCAGCAGTTTAGGGGACAGGGCTAGGTCTGGGGCCAACGGCCTGACTTTC
CASSLGDRARSGANGLTF
>TRBJ2-2|NA|TRBD1|17|TRBV7-6
TGTGCCAGCAGCCAGAGTCGGACAGGCTATGACACCGGGGAGCTGTTTTTT
CASSQSRTGYDTGELFF
>TRBJ2-7|NA|NA|15|TRBV7-9
TGTGCCAGCAGGAGTGGGGACACTAGCGTACACGAGCAGTACTTC
CASRSGDTSVHEQYF
>TRBJ1-1|NA|TRBD1|15|TRBV19
TGTGCCAGTAGTATAGGGGAAGGGGGCGGGACTGAAGCTTTCTTT
CASSIGEGGGTEAFF
>TRBJ2-2|NA|NA|15|TRBV7-7
TGTGCTAGCAGCTTACAGCGAGGAGGGACCGGGGAGCTGTTTTTT
CASSLQRGGTGELFF
>TRBJ1-1|NA|TRBD1|16|TRBV5-4
TGTGCCAGCAGCCCGGACAGGGCGATTCCGAACACTGAAGCTTTCTTT
CASSPDRAIPNTEAFF
>TRBJ2-7|NA|NA|15|TRBV6-5
TGTGCCAGCAGCCCCAGGGGCAGGGGATCCTACGAGCAGTACTTC
CASSPRGRGSYEQYF
>TRBJ1-4|NA|NA|13|TRBV2
TGTGCCAGCACCGGGGAGGGGGGCGAAAAACTGTTTTTT
CASTGEGGEKLFF
>TRBJ1-1|NA|TRBD1|15|TRBV7-9
TGTGCCAGCAGCTGGAGAGGACAGGGTAATACTGAAGCTTTCTTT
CASSWRGQGNTEAFF
>TRBJ2-7|few|TRBD1|14|TRBV28
TGTGCCAGCATGGAAAGACAGGGGTCCTACGAGCAGTACTTC
CASMERQGSYEQYF
>TRBJ2-7|NA|TRBD1|13|TRBV18
TGTGCCAGCTCACGGACAGGCACCTACGAGCAGTACTTC
CASSRTGTYEQYF
>TRBJ2-1|NA|TRBD2|16|TRBV19
TGTGCCAGTAGTATAGCAGGGACTAGCGGCTACAATGAGCAGTTCTTC
CASSIAGTSGYNEQFF
>TRBJ2-7|NA|TRBD2|17|TRBV7-2
TGTGCCAGCAGCTTAGCGCTGTACGTCGCGGGAGCCTACGAGCAGTACTTC
CASSLALYVAGAYEQYF
>TRBJ2-2|NA|NA|15|TRBV6-5
TGTGCCAGCAGTTACGGGGGGACGAACACCGGGGAGCTGTTTTTT
CASSYGGTNTGELFF
>TRBJ2-2|NA|NA|13|TRBV6-6
TGTGCCAGCAGACCGGACAGCACCGGGGAGCTGTTTTTT
CASRPDSTGELFF
>TRBJ1-5|once|TRBD1|15|TRBV28
TGTGCCAGCAATATGTACAGGGGGGATTATCAGCCCCAGCATTTT
CASNMYRGDYQPQHF
>TRBJ1-4|few|TRBD1|16|TRBV6-6
TGTGCCAGCAGTTATCCGGGACAGGGGGGGAGTGAAAAACTGTTTTTT
CASSYPGQGGSEKLFF
>TRBJ1-1|NA|NA|16|TRBV5-1
TGCGCCAGCAGCTTGGGTAGGCTGGAGATGAACACTGAAGCTTTCTTT
CASSLGRLEMNTEAFF
>TRBJ2-3|few|NA|12|TRBV18
TGTGCCAGCCGATCAGACACAGATACGCAGTATTTT
CASRSDTDTQYF
>TRBJ2-7|once|TRBD2|15|TRBV11-3
TGTGCCAGCAGCCCGGGACTAGCCGGCTCCTACGAGCAGTACTTC
CASSPGLAGSYEQYF
>TRBJ2-1|NA|TRBD2|16|TRBV5-1
TGCGCCAGCACTAGCGGGAGGGCAGGCTCCTACAATGAGCAGTTCTTC
CASTSGRAGSYNEQFF
>TRBJ2-2|once|TRBD2|17|TRBV10-1
TGCGCCAGCGGGATGGAACGAGCGGGAGGGGCCACCGGGGAGCTGTTTTTT
CASGMERAGGATGELFF
>TRBJ2-7|NA|NA|13|TRBV5-4
TGTGCCAGCAGCTCCGGGACATCCTACGAGCAGTACTTC
CASSSGTSYEQYF
>TRBJ2-3|NA|NA|15|TRBV2
TGTGCCAGCAGTGCAGGGGCGACAACCACAGATACGCAGTATTTT
CASSAGATTTDTQYF
>TRBJ1-4|NA|TRBD1|15|TRBV7-9
TGTTCCAGCAGCTCCCAGGGGGCAGGTAGAGAAAAACTGTTTTTT
CSSSSQGAGREKLFF
>TRBJ2-1|NA|NA|18|TRBV7-6
TGTGCCAGCAGCTTATCCCTCAGGGTGCGGGGCACCTACAATGAGCAGTTCTTC
CASSLSLRVRGTYNEQFF